The 9 T cell receptor beta chains listed next were all sequenced from one sample in a study of blood T cell repertoires in COVID-19. Only in-frame clones appear in the TCRdb table, and some are missing; sequencing was by immunoSEQ multiplex PCR. The sample has around 74,000 clones, 90% seen once. The specimen sequenced was peripheral blood. Every receptor here comes from a woman older than 75 with active or convalescent COVID-19.

The gene calls are TRBV4-2 and TRBJ2-1, with 7 bases matching TRBD2. With 1 base clipped from V and 7 bases from J, the junction kept 10 bases outside the gene matches. There are 16 residues in the CDR3. Looked up from germline, CDR1 is LGHNA and CDR2 is YNFKEQ. The CDR3 is CASSQGFERGRNEQFF. In nucleotides, the CDR3 is TGTGCCAGCAGCCAAGGATTCGAGCGGGGAAGGAATGAGCAGTTCTTC.

A word on this clone: This CDR3 is also generated by other DNA sequences in the sample. The chain employs TRBV30 and TRBJ1-5, with a weak D call TRBD1 (6 bases). Germline V gene lookup returns CDR1 GTSNPN and CDR2 SVGIG (reference sequence). V was pared by 0 bases and J by 7 bases, with 10 bases between. The CDR3 is made up of 13 amino acids. In nucleotides, the CDR3 is TGTGCCTGGAGTGTACAGGGAGGGCAGCCCCAGCATTTT. Residues: CAWSVQGGQPQHF.

The sample holds a few counts of this clone. The chain uses TRBV12-3 or TRBV12-4 and TRBJ1-1, with D unclear. The V end was cut by 6 bases, the J end by 11 bases, with 16 bases between. The CDR3 loop spans 12 amino acids. The chain's CDR3 is CASSPDPGGAFF. Here the CDR3 DNA reads TGTGCCAGCAGCCCTGATCCAGGAGGGGCTTTCTTT.

This chain links TRBV28 with TRBJ1-4; no clear D. Near its end, the DNA agrees better with TRBJ2-2, so the J call may be wrong. CDR1 is MDHEN and CDR2 is SYDVKM in the germline V gene. This CDR3 comprises 12 residues. CDR3 sequence (DNA): TGTGCCAGCAGTTTATCCAGGGGGGAGCTGTTTTTT. This sequence encodes CASSLSRGELFF.

The CDR3 protein is CASSLSAGVTEAFF. The CDR3 region has the DNA TGCGCCAGCAGCTTATCTGCGGGGGTCACTGAAGCTTTCTTT. This chain connects TRBV5-1 to TRBJ1-1; D might be TRBD1 (5 bases). The length of the CDR3 is 14 residues. Trimming stripped 2 bases from V and 4 bases from J, with 12 bases between. Per the germline V gene, CDR1 is SGHRS and CDR2 is YFSETQ. The variable domain in full, with the rest retrieved from reference TRBV5-1 and TRBJ1-1, is KAGVTQTPRYLIKTRGQQVTLSCSPISGHRSVSWYQQTPGQGLQFLFEYFSETQRNKGNFPGRFSGRQFSNSRSEMNVSTLELGDSALYLCASSLSAGVTEAFFGQGTRLTVV.

This rearrangement joins TRBV3-1 (or the pseudogene TRBV3-2) to TRBJ2-7, with TRBD1 matching 9 bases. Per germline, CDR1 LGHDT and CDR2 YNNKEL (reference sequence). This CDR3 is built from 16 residues. The J segment lost 2 bases and the V segment lost 4 bases, leaving 9 bases of the junction unmatched. The CDR3 here is CASSPQLQGAPYEQYF. Written as DNA, the CDR3 is TGTGCCAGCAGCCCCCAATTACAGGGGGCCCCCTACGAGCAGTACTTC.

This rearrangement joins TRBV18 to TRBJ2-7, with TRBD2 as a possible D gene (6 bases). The V gene's germline CDR1 is KGHSH and CDR2 LQKENI. The length of the CDR3 is 16 residues. V lost 1 base, J lost 4 bases, and 17 bases lay in between. The CDR3 DNA reads TGTGCCAGCTCACCACGTGAAGGGGCGGGGAGATACGAGCAGTACTTC. Translated, it gives CASSPREGAGRYEQYF.

The gene calls are TRBV28 and TRBJ1-5; D remains ambiguous. V was cut by 7 bases and J by 0 bases, with 7 bases left in between. Germline lookup yields CDR1 MDHEN and CDR2 SYDVKM. The CDR3 is 13 residues long. CDR3 nucleotide sequence: TGTGCCAGCAACGGGTTTAGCAATCAGCCCCAGCATTTT. This gives the protein CASNGFSNQPQHF.

The chain uses TRBV4-2 and TRBJ2-3; 10 bases are shared with TRBD1. The trim removed 5 bases at V and 4 bases at J, leaving 9 bases unmatched. The length of the CDR3 is 16 residues. The germline V gene encodes CDR1 LGHNA and CDR2 YNFKEQ. For the CDR3, the DNA is TGTGCCAGCAGCACGCATGGACAGGGGGAGCCAGATACGCAGTATTTT. This codes for CASSTHGQGEPDTQYF.